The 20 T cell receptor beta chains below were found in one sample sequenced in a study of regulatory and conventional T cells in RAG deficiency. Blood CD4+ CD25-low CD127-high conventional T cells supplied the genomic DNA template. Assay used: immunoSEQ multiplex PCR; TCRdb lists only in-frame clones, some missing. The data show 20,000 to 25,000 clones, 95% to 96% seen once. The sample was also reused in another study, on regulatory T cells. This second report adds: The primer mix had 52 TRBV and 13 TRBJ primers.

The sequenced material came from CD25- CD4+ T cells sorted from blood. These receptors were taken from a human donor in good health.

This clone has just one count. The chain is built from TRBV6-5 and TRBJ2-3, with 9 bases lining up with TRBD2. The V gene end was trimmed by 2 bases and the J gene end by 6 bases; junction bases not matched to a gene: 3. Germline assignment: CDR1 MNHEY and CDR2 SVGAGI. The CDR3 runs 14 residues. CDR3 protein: CASSYGGLADTQYF. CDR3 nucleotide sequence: TGTGCCAGCAGTTACGGGGGACTAGCTGATACGCAGTATTTT.

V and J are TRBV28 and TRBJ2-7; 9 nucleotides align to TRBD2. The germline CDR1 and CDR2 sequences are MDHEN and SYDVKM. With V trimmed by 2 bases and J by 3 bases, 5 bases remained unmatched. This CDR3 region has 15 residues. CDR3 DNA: TGTGCCAGCAGTTTACAAGCTAGCGGGGACTACGAGCAGTACTTC. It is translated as CASSLQASGDYEQYF.

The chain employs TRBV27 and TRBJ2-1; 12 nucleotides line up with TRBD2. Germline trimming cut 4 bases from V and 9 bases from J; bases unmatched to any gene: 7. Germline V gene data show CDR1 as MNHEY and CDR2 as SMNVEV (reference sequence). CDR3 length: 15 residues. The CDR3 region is CASSSASGGAGEQFF. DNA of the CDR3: TGTGCCAGCAGTTCGGCTAGCGGGGGGGCGGGTGAGCAGTTCTTC.

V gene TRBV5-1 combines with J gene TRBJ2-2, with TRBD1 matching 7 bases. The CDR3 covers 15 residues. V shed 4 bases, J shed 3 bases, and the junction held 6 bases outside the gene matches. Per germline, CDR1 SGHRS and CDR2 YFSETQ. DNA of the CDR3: TGCGCCAGCAGCCGTCAGGGGGACCACACCGGGGAGCTGTTTTTT. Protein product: CASSRQGDHTGELFF. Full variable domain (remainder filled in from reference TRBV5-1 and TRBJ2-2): KAGVTQTPRYLIKTRGQQVTLSCSPISGHRSVSWYQQTPGQGLQFLFEYFSETQRNKGNFPGRFSGRQFSNSRSEMNVSTLELGDSALYLCASSRQGDHTGELFFGEGSRLTVL.

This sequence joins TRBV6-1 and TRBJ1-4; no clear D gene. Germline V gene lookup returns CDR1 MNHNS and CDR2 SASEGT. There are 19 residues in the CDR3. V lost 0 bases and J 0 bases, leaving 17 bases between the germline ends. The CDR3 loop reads CASSEAAGAGYATNEKLFF. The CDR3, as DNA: TGTGCCAGCAGTGAAGCCGCTGGTGCGGGTTATGCAACTAATGAAAAACTGTTTTTT.

The CDR3 nucleotides are TGTGCCAGCAGCCAGGGGACAGCAGCTTACGAGCAGTACTTC. Translated: CASSQGTAAYEQYF. The chain couples TRBV5-4 to TRBJ2-7; TRBD1 matches 7 bases. Germline values: CDR1 SGHNT, CDR2 YYREEE (reference sequence). The CDR3 has 14 amino acids. V was clipped by 4 bases and J by 4 bases; unmatched bases: 8.

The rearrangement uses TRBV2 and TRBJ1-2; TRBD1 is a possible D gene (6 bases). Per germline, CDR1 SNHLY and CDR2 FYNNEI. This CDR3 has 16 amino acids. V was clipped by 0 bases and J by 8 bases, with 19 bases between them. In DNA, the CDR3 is TGTGCCAGCAGTGAAGCGTCCGGGGGGCGTAGGGGGGGCTACACCTTC. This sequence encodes CASSEASGGRRGGYTF.

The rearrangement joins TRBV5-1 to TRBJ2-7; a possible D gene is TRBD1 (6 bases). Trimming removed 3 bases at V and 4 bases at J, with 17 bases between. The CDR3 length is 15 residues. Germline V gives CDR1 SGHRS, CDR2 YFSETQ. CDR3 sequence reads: CASSSPQGYEYEQYF. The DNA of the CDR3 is TGCGCCAGCAGCTCGCCGCAGGGGTATGAGTACGAGCAGTACTTC.

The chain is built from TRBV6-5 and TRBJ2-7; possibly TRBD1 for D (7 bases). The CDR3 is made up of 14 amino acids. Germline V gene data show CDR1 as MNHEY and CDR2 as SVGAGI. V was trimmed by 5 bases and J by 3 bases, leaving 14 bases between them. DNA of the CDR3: TGTGCCAGCAGTGTACTGCAGGGGGGCTACGAGCAGTACTTC. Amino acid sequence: CASSVLQGGYEQYF.

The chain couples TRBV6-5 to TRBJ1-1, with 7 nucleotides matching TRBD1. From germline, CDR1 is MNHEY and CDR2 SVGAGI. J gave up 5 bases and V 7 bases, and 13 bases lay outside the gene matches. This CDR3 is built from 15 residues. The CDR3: CASNSRDRTWTEAFF. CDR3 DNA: TGTGCCAGCAATTCCCGGGACAGAACATGGACTGAAGCTTTCTTT.

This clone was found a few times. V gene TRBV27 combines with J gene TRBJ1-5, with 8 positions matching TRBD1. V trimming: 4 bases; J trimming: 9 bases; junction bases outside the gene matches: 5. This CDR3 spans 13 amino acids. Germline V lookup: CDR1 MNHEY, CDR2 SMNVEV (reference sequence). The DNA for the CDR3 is TGTGCCAGCAGTTCCAGGGGGCGGTGGCCCCAGCATTTT. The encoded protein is CASSSRGRWPQHF.

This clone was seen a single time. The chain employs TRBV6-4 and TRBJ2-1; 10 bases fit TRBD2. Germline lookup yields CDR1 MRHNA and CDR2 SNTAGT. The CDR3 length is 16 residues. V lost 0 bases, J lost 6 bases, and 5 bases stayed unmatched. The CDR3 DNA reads TGTGCCAGCAGTGACTCCTCTAGCGGGGGAATCAATGAGCAGTTCTTC. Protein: CASSDSSSGGINEQFF.

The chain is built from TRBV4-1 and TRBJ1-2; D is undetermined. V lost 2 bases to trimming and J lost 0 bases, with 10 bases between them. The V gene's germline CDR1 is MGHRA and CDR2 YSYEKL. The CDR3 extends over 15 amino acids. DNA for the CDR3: TGCGCCAGCAGCCAACAGGCAGGCGCTAACTATGGCTACACCTTC. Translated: CASSQQAGANYGYTF.

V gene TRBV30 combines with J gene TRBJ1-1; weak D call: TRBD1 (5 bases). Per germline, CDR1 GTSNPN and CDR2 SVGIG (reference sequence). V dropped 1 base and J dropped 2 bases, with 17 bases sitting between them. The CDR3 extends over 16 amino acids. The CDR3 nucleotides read TGTGCCTGGAGTGATGGTCCGATGGGGGGAAACACTGAAGCTTTCTTT. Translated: CAWSDGPMGGNTEAFF.

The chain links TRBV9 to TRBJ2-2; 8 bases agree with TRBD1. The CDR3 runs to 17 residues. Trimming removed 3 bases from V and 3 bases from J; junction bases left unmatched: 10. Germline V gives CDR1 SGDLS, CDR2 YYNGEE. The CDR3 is CASSAGQGLVDTGELFF. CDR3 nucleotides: TGTGCCAGCAGCGCCGGACAGGGACTGGTGGACACCGGGGAGCTGTTTTTT.

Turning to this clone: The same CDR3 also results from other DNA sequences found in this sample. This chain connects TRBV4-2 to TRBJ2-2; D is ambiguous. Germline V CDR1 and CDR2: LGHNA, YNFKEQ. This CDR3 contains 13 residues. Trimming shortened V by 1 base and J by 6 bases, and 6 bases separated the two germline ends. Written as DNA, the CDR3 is TGTGCCAGCAGCCAAGCCCCAGCCGGGGAGCTGTTTTTT. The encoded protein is CASSQAPAGELFF.

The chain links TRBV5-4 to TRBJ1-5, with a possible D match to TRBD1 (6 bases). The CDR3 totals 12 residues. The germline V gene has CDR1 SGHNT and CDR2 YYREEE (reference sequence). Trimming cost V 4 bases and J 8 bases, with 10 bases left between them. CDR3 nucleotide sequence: TGTGCCAGCAGCCAAGGGGGAGAGCCCCAGCATTTT. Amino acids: CASSQGGEPQHF. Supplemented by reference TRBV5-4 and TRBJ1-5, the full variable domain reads ETGVTQSPTHLIKTRGQQVTLRCSSQSGHNTVSWYQQALGQGPQFIFQYYREEENGRGNFPPRFSGLQFPNYSSELNVNALELDDSALYLCASSQGGEPQHFGDGTRLSIL.

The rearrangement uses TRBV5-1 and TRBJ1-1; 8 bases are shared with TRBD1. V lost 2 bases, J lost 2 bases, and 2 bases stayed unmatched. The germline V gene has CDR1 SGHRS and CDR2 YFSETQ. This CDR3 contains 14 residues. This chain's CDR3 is CASSFGQGNTEAFF. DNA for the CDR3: TGCGCCAGCAGCTTCGGACAGGGAAACACTGAAGCTTTCTTT.

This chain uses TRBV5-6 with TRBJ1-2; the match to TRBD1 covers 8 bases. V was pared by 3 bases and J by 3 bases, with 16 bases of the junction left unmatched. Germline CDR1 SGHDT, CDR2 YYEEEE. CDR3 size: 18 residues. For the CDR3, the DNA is TGTGCCAGCAGCTCTCCGGGACAGGCCCCGCGACGAGACTATGGCTACACCTTC. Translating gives CASSSPGQAPRRDYGYTF.

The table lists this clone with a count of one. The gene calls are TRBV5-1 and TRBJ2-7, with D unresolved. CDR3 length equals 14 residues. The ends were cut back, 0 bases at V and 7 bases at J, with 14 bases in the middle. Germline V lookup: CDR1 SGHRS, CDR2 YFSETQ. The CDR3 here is CASSLGWAVREQYF. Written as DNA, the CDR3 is TGCGCCAGCAGCTTGGGATGGGCTGTTAGGGAGCAGTACTTC. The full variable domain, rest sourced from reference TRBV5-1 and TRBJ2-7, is KAGVTQTPRYLIKTRGQQVTLSCSPISGHRSVSWYQQTPGQGLQFLFEYFSETQRNKGNFPGRFSGRQFSNSRSEMNVSTLELGDSALYLCASSLGWAVREQYFGPGTRLTVT.